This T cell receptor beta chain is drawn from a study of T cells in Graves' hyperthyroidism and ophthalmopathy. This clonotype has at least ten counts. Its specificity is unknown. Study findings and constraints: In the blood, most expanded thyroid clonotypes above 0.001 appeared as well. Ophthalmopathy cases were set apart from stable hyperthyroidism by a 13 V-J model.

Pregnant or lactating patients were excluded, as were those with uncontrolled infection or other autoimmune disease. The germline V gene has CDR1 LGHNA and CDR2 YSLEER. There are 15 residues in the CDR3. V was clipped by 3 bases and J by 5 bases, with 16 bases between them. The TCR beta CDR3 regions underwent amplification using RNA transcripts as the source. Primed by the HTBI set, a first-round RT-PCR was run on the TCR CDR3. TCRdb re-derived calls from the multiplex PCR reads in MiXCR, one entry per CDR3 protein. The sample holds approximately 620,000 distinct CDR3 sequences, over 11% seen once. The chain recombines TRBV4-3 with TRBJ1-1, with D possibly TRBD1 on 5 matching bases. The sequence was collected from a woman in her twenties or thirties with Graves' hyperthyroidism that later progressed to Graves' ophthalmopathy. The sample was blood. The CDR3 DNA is TGCGCCAGCAGCCAGACCAGGGAAGGTAGGACTGAAGCTTTCTTT. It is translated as CASSQTREGRTEAFF.